This T cell receptor beta chain was documented in a study of T cells in Graves' hyperthyroidism and ophthalmopathy. This clonotype came up once. Its antigen is undetermined. Used for diagnoses were clinical symptoms, serum thyroxine and TRAb, thyroid ultrasound and orbital computed tomography. A roughly 9.3 ml volume of fresh peripheral blood provided the PBMCs. Researchers took RNA transcripts and amplified the TCR beta CDR3 regions from them. In the first-round RT-PCR of the TCR CDR3, the HTBI primer set was used. TCRdb called the multiplex PCR reads again in MiXCR, with one record for every CDR3 protein. This table holds hundreds of thousands of distinct CDR3 sequences, about 16% found once. Overall study findings and caveats: Most clonotypes that expanded in the thyroid above 0.001 also showed up in blood.

This CDR3 is built from 14 residues. V shed 3 bases and J shed 7 bases, with 10 bases lying between them. Germline V gene lookup returns CDR1 MDHEN and CDR2 SYDVKM. The clonotype originates from a woman under 30 with Graves' ophthalmopathy. The V gene is TRBV28, the J gene TRBJ1-6; tentative D call: TRBD1 (5 bases). The material sequenced was blood. Here the CDR3 reads CASSFVGTNSPLHF. CDR3 in DNA: TGTGCCAGCAGTTTTGTAGGGACCAATTCACCCCTCCACTTT.